Listed here are 31 T cell receptor beta chains from one sample, sequenced in a study of blood T cell repertoires in COVID-19. Profiling relied on immunoSEQ multiplex PCR, and the TCRdb table lists in-frame clones only, not all of them. The sample gives 9,500 to 15,000 clones, around 70% of which show up once; around 10% is in the top ten. The sequenced material came from peripheral blood. Source of these receptors: a man aged 55-75 years with COVID-19, enrolled during active disease.

The chain combines TRBV6-2 or TRBV6-3 with TRBJ2-5, with a tentative D call TRBD1 (6 bases). The V and J ends lost 2 bases and 2 bases respectively, with 18 bases between them. Germline V gives CDR1 MNHEY, CDR2 SVGEGT. The CDR3 consists of 17 residues. As DNA, the CDR3 is TGTGCCAGCAGTTACAGCCCGAGACAGGACTTTCAAGAGACCCAGTACTTC. Amino acids: CASSYSPRQDFQETQYF.

This sequence joins TRBV30 and TRBJ1-2; no definite D call. The ends were cut back, 0 bases at V and 8 bases at J, with 10 bases in the middle. CDR1 and CDR2 (germline): GTSNPN, SVGIG (reference sequence). This CDR3 is built from 12 residues. The CDR3 nucleotides are TGTGCCTGGAGTGTGCGGGTATGGGGCTACACCTTC. As protein: CAWSVRVWGYTF.

Only a few counts were recorded for this clone. The chain uses TRBV5-4 and TRBJ2-7; maybe TRBD1 (5 bases). Trimming took off 4 bases at V and 2 bases at J, with 10 bases between the two ends. The length of the CDR3 is 13 residues. Germline values: CDR1 SGHNT, CDR2 YYREEE (reference sequence). CDR3 loop: CASSRQRTYEQYF. CDR3 DNA: TGTGCCAGCAGCCGACAGCGCACCTACGAGCAGTACTTC.

Within the sample, this clone is hyperexpanded (1% or more). This sequence joins TRBV28 and TRBJ2-1; a possible D gene is TRBD1 (7 bases). Germline loops: CDR1 MDHEN, CDR2 SYDVKM. This CDR3 contains 15 residues. The ends were cut back, 5 bases at V and 8 bases at J, with 19 bases in the middle. The CDR3 loop reads CASSNHGGQGDEQFF. CDR3 DNA: TGTGCCAGCAGTAACCACGGAGGGCAGGGGGATGAGCAGTTCTTC.

The CDR3 loop is CASRSDRATGNTIYF. DNA of the CDR3: TGTGCCAGCAGGTCGGACAGGGCAACTGGAAACACCATATATTTT. V usage is TRBV7-2 and J usage is TRBJ1-3; TRBD1 agrees at 8 bases. The V and J ends lost 6 bases and 2 bases, in that order; junction bases with no gene match: 6. Germline V lookup: CDR1 SGHTA, CDR2 FQGNSA. The CDR3 is 15 residues long.

This chain links TRBV5-1 with TRBJ2-5, with D perhaps TRBD2 (6 bases). The CDR3 contains 13 residues. CDR1 and CDR2 from the germline V gene are SGHRS and YFSETQ. Trimming stripped 4 bases from V and 3 bases from J, with 10 bases between. CDR3 nucleotides: TGCGCCAGCAGCCGGAGGGTAGAAGAGACCCAGTACTTC. Encoded protein: CASSRRVEETQYF.

Sample share makes this clone medium-sized. This chain joins TRBV19 and TRBJ2-2; weak D call: TRBD2 (5 bases). The V end was cut by 3 bases, the J end by 2 bases, with 13 bases between. The CDR3 is 16 amino acids. In germline, CDR1 is LNHDA, CDR2 SQIVND (reference sequence). The CDR3 loop is CASSISGSFNTGELFF. CDR3 sequence (DNA): TGTGCCAGTAGTATCTCGGGAAGCTTTAACACCGGGGAGCTGTTTTTT.

The J gene is TRBJ1-5, the V gene TRBV6-5; a weak D match, TRBD1 (6 bases). This CDR3 has 15 residues. CDR1 MNHEY and CDR2 SVGAGI come from the germline V gene. Trimming left V 8 bases short and J 0 bases short, with 14 bases between. CDR3 nucleotide sequence: TGTGCCAGCGGCTGGACAGCCGATAGCAATCAGCCCCAGCATTTT. Its protein is CASGWTADSNQPQHF.

This clone was seen a few times. CDR3 protein: CSVRGQAGQPQHF. The CDR3 DNA reads TGCAGCGTTCGGGGACAGGCGGGTCAGCCCCAGCATTTT. This chain joins TRBV29-1 and TRBJ1-5, with 8 positions matching TRBD1. This CDR3 region has 13 residues. Germline V gene lookup returns CDR1 SQVTM and CDR2 ANQGSEA. The V gene end was trimmed by 5 bases and the J gene end by 6 bases; junction bases not matched to a gene: 6.

The CDR3 DNA reads as TGTGCCAGCAGCTTACAGGGGGCGAACACTGAAGCTTTCTTT. Its translation is CASSLQGANTEAFF. The rearrangement joins TRBV7-9 to TRBJ1-1, with 8 bases identical to TRBD1. This CDR3 spans 14 amino acids. The V segment lost 2 bases and the J segment 1 base; nucleotides outside the gene matches: 0. Looked up from germline, CDR1 is SEHNR and CDR2 is FQNEAQ (reference sequence).

The gene calls are TRBV28 and TRBJ1-6; no reliable D call. CDR3 length: 19 residues. Germline assignment: CDR1 MDHEN and CDR2 SYDVKM. V was clipped by 7 bases and J by 1 base, with 23 bases between them. The chain's CDR3 is CASNPQRQIILSYNSPLHF. CDR3 sequence (DNA): TGTGCCAGCAATCCCCAGCGGCAGATAATACTTTCCTATAATTCACCCCTCCACTTT.

The gene calls are TRBV19 and TRBJ2-5; 12 nucleotides line up with TRBD1. In germline, CDR1 is LNHDA, CDR2 SQIVND (reference sequence). Trimming at V came to 4 bases and at J to 5 bases, leaving 8 bases not matched to a gene. The length of the CDR3 is 16 residues. CDR3 sequence: CASSRGGQGARETQYF. DNA of the CDR3: TGTGCCAGTAGTAGAGGGGGACAGGGGGCGCGGGAGACCCAGTACTTC. Drawing the rest from reference TRBV19 and TRBJ2-5, the complete variable domain is DGGITQSPKYLFRKEGQNVTLSCEQNLNHDAMYWYRQDPGQGLRLIYYSQIVNDFQKGDIAEGYSVSREKKESFPLTVTSAQKNPTAFYLCASSRGGQGARETQYFGPGTRLLVL.

This clone was detected only once. The chain employs TRBV7-6 and TRBJ2-3, with D possibly TRBD2 on 6 matching bases. The CDR3 covers 15 residues. Germline lookup yields CDR1 SGHVS and CDR2 FNYEAQ. Trimming removed 1 base from V and 3 bases from J, with 11 bases in between. DNA of the CDR3: TGTGCCAGCAGCTTAGTCCTAGCGAGGACAGATACGCAGTATTTT. This translates into CASSLVLARTDTQYF.

V and J are TRBV7-2 and TRBJ1-5, with unresolved D. Trimming pared 3 bases from V and 5 bases from J, leaving 8 bases between. Germline CDR1 reads SGHTA; CDR2 reads FQGNSA. CDR3 size: 13 residues. The CDR3 DNA reads TGTGCCAGCAGCTTTAAACGGGATCAGCCCCAGCATTTT. Amino acid sequence: CASSFKRDQPQHF.

The V call is TRBV27, the J call TRBJ1-2, with a weak D call TRBD1 (5 bases). This CDR3 spans 15 amino acids. Per the germline V gene, CDR1 is MNHEY and CDR2 is SMNVEV (reference sequence). V lost 6 bases, J lost 4 bases, and 18 bases lay in between. The CDR3 nucleotides are TGTGCCAGCAGCCTAACGGCGGGGGGTACCTATGGCTACACCTTC. Its protein is CASSLTAGGTYGYTF.

This clone was detected only a few times. J is TRBJ2-7 and V is TRBV5-4; 11 bases are shared with TRBD2. The CDR3 totals 15 residues. Germline V gene sequence: CDR1 SGHNT, CDR2 YYREEE (reference sequence). The ends lost 4 bases at V and 3 bases at J; junction bases unmatched: 6. The CDR3 DNA follows: TGTGCCAGCAGCGATACTAGCGGGAGAGACTACGAGCAGTACGTC. This codes for CASSDTSGRDYEQYV.

This sequence joins TRBV7-2 and TRBJ1-1; weak D call: TRBD1 (6 bases). The CDR3 covers 13 residues. V dropped 0 bases and J dropped 7 bases, with 9 bases sitting between them. Germline V CDR1 and CDR2: SGHTA, FQGNSA. CDR3: CASSLARGGEAFF. CDR3 bases: TGTGCCAGCAGCTTAGCGAGGGGGGGTGAAGCTTTCTTT.

The V gene is TRBV6-1, the J gene TRBJ2-1, with D maybe TRBD1 (6 bases). Trimming shortened V by 3 bases and J by 8 bases, and 17 bases separated the two germline ends. The CDR3 runs to 15 residues. Germline V gives CDR1 MNHNS, CDR2 SASEGT. CDR3 coding DNA: TGTGCCAGCAGTGATGGACAGTTCCTTAGGGATGAGCAGTTCTTC. This gives the protein CASSDGQFLRDEQFF.

Only one count was recorded for this clone. The chain uses TRBV27 and TRBJ2-1, with 12 bases matching TRBD2. The germline CDR1 and CDR2 sequences are MNHEY and SMNVEV (reference sequence). The CDR3 sequence is 17 residues long. The junction had 10 bases not matched to a gene; V was cut back by 5 bases and J by 5 bases. The CDR3 protein is CASSILLAGGPHNEQFF. CDR3 DNA: TGTGCCAGCAGTATCCTACTAGCGGGAGGCCCCCACAATGAGCAGTTCTTC.

The chain has TRBV27 and TRBJ1-5; TRBD1 matches at 10 bases. V shed 2 bases, J shed 9 bases, and the junction held 7 bases outside the gene matches. This CDR3 spans 15 amino acids. The V gene's germline CDR1 is MNHEY and CDR2 SMNVEV (reference sequence). The CDR3 bases are TGTGCCAGCAGTTTAGGGACAGGGGCCACTTGGCCCCAGCATTTT. This translates into CASSLGTGATWPQHF.

The chain couples TRBV11-3 to TRBJ1-1, with D hard to call. This CDR3 is built from 13 residues. V was clipped by 4 bases and J by 3 bases, with 9 bases between them. CDR1 is SGHNT and CDR2 is YENEEA in the germline V gene. The DNA for the CDR3 is TGTGCCAGCAGCTCCAATTGGCACACTGAAGCTTTCTTT. Protein: CASSSNWHTEAFF.

This clone turned up a few times. The V and J genes are TRBV11-2 and TRBJ1-6; TRBD1 is a possible D gene (6 bases). The CDR3 consists of 14 residues. The germline V gene has CDR1 SGHAT and CDR2 FQNNGV. Trimming shortened V by 4 bases and J by 9 bases, and 13 bases separated the two germline ends. CDR3 in amino acids: CASSYRDLSSPLHF. The CDR3 DNA sequence: TGTGCCAGCAGCTACAGGGATCTGAGTTCACCCCTCCACTTT. The full variable domain, rest sourced from reference TRBV11-2 and TRBJ1-6, is EAGVAQSPRYKIIEKRQSVAFWCNPISGHATLYWYQQILGQGPKLLIQFQNNGVVDDSQLPKDRFSAERLKGVDSTLKIQPAKLEDSAVYLCASSYRDLSSPLHFGNGTRLTVT.

A few counts support this clone. The chain joins TRBV5-1 to TRBJ2-3, with TRBD2 matching 7 bases. The CDR3 is 15 amino acids. Germline V lookup: CDR1 SGHRS, CDR2 YFSETQ. Losses at the gene ends were 0 bases for V and 1 base for J; bases not matched to a gene: 2. In nucleotides, the CDR3 is TGCGCCAGCAGCTTGGGGACTAGGGGCACAGATACGCAGTATTTT. Translation gives CASSLGTRGTDTQYF.

The genes are TRBV25-1 and TRBJ1-1; TRBD1 might be the D (6 bases). The V end lost 6 bases, the J end lost 11 bases, and 19 bases lay between the germline ends. Germline CDR1 reads MGHDK; CDR2 reads SYGVNS. The CDR3 is 13 residues long. CDR3 DNA sequence: TGTGCCAGCAGCGCTCAGGGGATATTAACGGCTTTCTTT. Amino acid sequence: CASSAQGILTAFF.

This rearrangement joins TRBV28 to TRBJ1-6; no firm D call. Trimming cost V 2 bases and J 9 bases, with 5 bases left between them. The CDR3 totals 12 residues. CDR1 is MDHEN, CDR2 SYDVKM, per germline. In DNA form, the CDR3 reads TGTGCCAGCAGTTTACCGGGTTCACCCCTCCACTTT. Encoded protein: CASSLPGSPLHF.

The V call is TRBV4-3, the J call TRBJ2-5; weak D call: TRBD1 (6 bases). The V end was cut by 4 bases, the J end by 1 base, with 16 bases between. The CDR3 sequence is 16 residues long. CDR1 and CDR2 from the germline V gene are LGHNA and YSLEER. CDR3 nucleotides: TGCGCCAGCAGCCCCACTTTTGGGGGCCCCCAAGAGACCCAGTACTTC. It specifies CASSPTFGGPQETQYF.

The rearrangement uses TRBV5-5 and TRBJ2-5, with D perhaps matching TRBD1 (7 bases). CDR1 SGHKS and CDR2 YYEKEE come from the germline V gene (reference sequence). V lost 4 bases and J 5 bases, leaving 12 bases between the germline ends. The CDR3 covers 13 residues. In DNA, the CDR3 is TGTGCCAGCAGCCCACAGGGGAGGGAGACCCAGTACTTC. Translating it yields CASSPQGRETQYF. The full variable domain, its missing parts supplied by reference TRBV5-5 and TRBJ2-5, is DAGVTQSPTHLIKTRGQQVTLRCSPISGHKSVSWYQQVLGQGPQFIFQYYEKEERGRGNFPDRFSARQFPNYSSELNVNALLLGDSALYLCASSPQGRETQYFGPGTRLLVL.

This clone has only one observation. The CDR3 DNA reads TGCGCCAGCAGCCGCCCCCGAGGTAAAAGCTCCTACGAGCAGTACGTC. It codes for CASSRPRGKSSYEQYV. This rearrangement joins TRBV4-3 to TRBJ2-7; unclear D gene. CDR1 and CDR2 (germline): LGHNA, YSLEER. Trimming removed 4 bases from V and 0 bases from J, with 16 bases in between. The CDR3 runs to 16 residues.

This clone has a single count. The rearrangement links TRBV3-1 (or the pseudogene TRBV3-2) to TRBJ2-1; 11 positions match TRBD2. The CDR3 length is 21 residues. CDR1 is LGHDT and CDR2 is YNNKEL in the germline V gene (reference sequence). Unmatched junction bases numbered 17, after V lost 4 bases and J lost 0 bases. The CDR3 coding sequence is TGTGCCAGCAGCCCTTTGGGAGGGGCTAGCGGGGGGAGCGGCTCCTACAATGAGCAGTTCTTC. This gives the protein CASSPLGGASGGSGSYNEQFF.

This chain uses TRBV2 with TRBJ2-3; D is possibly TRBD2 (6 bases). Per the germline V gene, CDR1 is SNHLY and CDR2 is FYNNEI. V lost 11 bases and J lost 2, with 11 bases in between. The CDR3 loop spans 12 amino acids. In DNA form, the CDR3 reads TGTGCCCACTCGGGGGACACAGATACGCAGTATTTT. It encodes CAHSGDTDTQYF.

The rearrangement uses TRBV4-1 and TRBJ2-7, with D possibly TRBD2 on 5 matching bases. Germline V gives CDR1 MGHRA, CDR2 YSYEKL. The CDR3 extends over 17 amino acids. The ends were cut back, 4 bases at V and 5 bases at J, with 24 bases in the middle. The CDR3 nucleotides are TGCGCCAGCAGCCGCTCCCCCGCCACCGGGAAAGAGGACGAGCAGTACTTC. It specifies CASSRSPATGKEDEQYF.